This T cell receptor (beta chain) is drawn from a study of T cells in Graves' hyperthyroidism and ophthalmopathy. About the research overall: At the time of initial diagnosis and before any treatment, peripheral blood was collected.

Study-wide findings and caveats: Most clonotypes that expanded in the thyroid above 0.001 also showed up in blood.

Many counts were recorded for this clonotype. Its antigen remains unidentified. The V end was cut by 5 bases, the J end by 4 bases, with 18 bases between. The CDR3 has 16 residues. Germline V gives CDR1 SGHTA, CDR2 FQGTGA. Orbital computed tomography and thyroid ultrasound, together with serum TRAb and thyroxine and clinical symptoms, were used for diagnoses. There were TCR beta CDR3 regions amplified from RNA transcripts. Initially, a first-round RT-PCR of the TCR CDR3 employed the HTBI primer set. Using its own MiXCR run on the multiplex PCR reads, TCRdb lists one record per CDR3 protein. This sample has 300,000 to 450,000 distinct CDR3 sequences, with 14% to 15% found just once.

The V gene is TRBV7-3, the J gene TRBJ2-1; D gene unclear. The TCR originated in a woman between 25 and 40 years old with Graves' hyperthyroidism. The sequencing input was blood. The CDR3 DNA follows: TGTGCCAGCAGCGTGAATAGTCTTGGTATGTACAATGAGCAGTTCTTC. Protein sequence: CASSVNSLGMYNEQFF.